This T cell receptor (beta chain) was recorded in a study of T cell repertoires in cytomegalovirus infection (dated by TCRdb to about 2019). Context from the whole study: Because public TCR beta signatures pointed to carriage of CMV infection together with the matching HLA type, the HLA type of each donor mattered for the analysis.

Sequencing was performed on an Illumina HiSeq 1500. TCRdb redid the processing of the public reads, applying fastp at Q25 and MiXCR, and retained in-frame beta chains. Duplicate CDR3 protein sequences are folded into a single record with the most common DNA and genes. Within this sample are more than 650,000 distinct CDR3 sequences, with roughly 35% of them counted one time only. The ten largest clones take up about 2.8% of the sample. Including cysteine and phenylalanine, the CDR3 has 18 amino acids. The retained sequence is limited to the CDR3, 54 bases, with the frame set at the first base. V is reduced by 2 bases and J by 4 bases, leaving a spacing of 22 bases between them. Reading the germline V gene (reference sequence) gives CDR1 MNHEY and CDR2 SMNVEV. This clonotype was counted between two and nine times. Its cognate antigen has yet to be identified. No quality values exist for individual bases; no much larger clone is one base distant.

What the authors observed across the whole study: Carriers of CMV infection plus the relevant HLA type were discriminated by the cumulative frequency of public TCR beta family members in the study cohort and in an independent roughly 340-donor cohort. The ex vivo response was dominated by HLA-C-restricted CMV-specific TCR beta clonotypes, which also provided the single most frequent clonotype in two of eight donors.

The sample comprised PBMCs. The sequence joins TRBV27 to TRBJ2-3; matching of 6 bases hints at TRBD1 as the D gene. The receptor was derived from a human donor in good health (CMV status not recorded). Some clones in this sample may be carry-over from other donors' samples. The nucleotide sequence reads TGTGCCAGCAGTTTACTCCTGACAGGCCGCCGTCGGGCAGATACGCAGTATTTT. The translation is CASSLLLTGRRRADTQYF.